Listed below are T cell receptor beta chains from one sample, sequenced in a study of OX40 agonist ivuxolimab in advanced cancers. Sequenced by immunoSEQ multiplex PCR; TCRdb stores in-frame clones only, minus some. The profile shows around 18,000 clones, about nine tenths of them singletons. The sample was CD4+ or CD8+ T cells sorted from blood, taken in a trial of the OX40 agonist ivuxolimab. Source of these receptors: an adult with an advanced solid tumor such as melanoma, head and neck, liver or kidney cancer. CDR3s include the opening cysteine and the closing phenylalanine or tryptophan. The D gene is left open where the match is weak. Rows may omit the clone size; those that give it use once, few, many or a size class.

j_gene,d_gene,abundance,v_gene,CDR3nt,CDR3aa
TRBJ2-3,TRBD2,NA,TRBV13,TGTGCCAGCAGCTTAGTACTAGCGGGAGTTTGGACAGATACGCAGTATTTT,CASSLVLAGVWTDTQYF
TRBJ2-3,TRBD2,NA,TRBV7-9,TGTGCCAGCAGCTTACCGGGAGGGCCGGATACGCAGTATTTT,CASSLPGGPDTQYF
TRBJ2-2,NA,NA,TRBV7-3,TGTGCCAGCAGCCCGCACACCGGGGAGCTGTTTTTT,CASSPHTGELFF
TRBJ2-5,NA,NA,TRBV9,TGTGCCAGCAGCGCCCCAGGGGGGCGGGAGACCCAGTACTTC,CASSAPGGRETQYF
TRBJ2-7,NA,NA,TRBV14,TGTGCCAGCAGCCAAACCGGAGCCTATGGTTACGAGCAGTACTTC,CASSQTGAYGYEQYF
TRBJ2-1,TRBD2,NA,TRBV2,TGTGCCCGGACCGGACTAGCGGAGAACAATGAGCAGTTCTTC,CARTGLAENNEQFF
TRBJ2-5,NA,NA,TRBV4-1,TGCGCCAGCAGCGTGGATGGCGAGACCCAGTACTTC,CASSVDGETQYF
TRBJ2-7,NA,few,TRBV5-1,TGCGCCAGCAGCTCCAATACCTTCTACGAGCAGTACTTC,CASSSNTFYEQYF
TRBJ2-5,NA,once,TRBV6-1,TGTGCCAGCAGTGGTGTTAGCGGCCAAGAGACCCAGTACTTC,CASSGVSGQETQYF
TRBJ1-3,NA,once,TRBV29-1,TGCAGCGTTGAAGGGAGGGAAGCCGGAAACACCATATATTTT,CSVEGREAGNTIYF
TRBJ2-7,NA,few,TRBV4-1,TGCGCCAGCAGCCGGGGACTCACCTACGAGCAGTACTTC,CASSRGLTYEQYF
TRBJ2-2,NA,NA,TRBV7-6,TGTGCCAGCAGCCCTGCGTTCACCGGGGAGCTGTTTTTT,CASSPAFTGELFF
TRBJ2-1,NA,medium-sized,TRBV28,TGTGCCAGCAGTTTAAGTAGCTGGAGGAGGGTTGAGCAGTTCTTC,CASSLSSWRRVEQFF
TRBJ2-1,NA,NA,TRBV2,TGTGCCAGCAGTGACGCCGTGCATGAGCAGTTCTTC,CASSDAVHEQFF
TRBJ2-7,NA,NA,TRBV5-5,TGTGCCAGCAGCTGGGAACAGGTACAATACGAGCAGTACTTC,CASSWEQVQYEQYF
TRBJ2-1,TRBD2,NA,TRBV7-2,TGTGCCAGCAGCTTGGGGCCTAGCGGGAGAAATGAGCAGTTCTTC,CASSLGPSGRNEQFF
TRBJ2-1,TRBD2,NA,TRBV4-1,TGCGCCAGCAGCCAAGTGGGAGGGTGGCATGAGCAGTTCTTC,CASSQVGGWHEQFF
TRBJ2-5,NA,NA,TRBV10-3,TGTGCCATCAGTGAGTCTGTACAAACGCAAGAGACCCAGTACTTC,CAISESVQTQETQYF
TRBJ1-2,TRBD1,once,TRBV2,TGTGCCAGCAGTGAATTGGACAGGGGAGCGTATGGCTACACCTTC,CASSELDRGAYGYTF
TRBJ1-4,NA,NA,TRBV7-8,TGTGCCAGCACCATCGCCCACAGGGTAGGGGAAAAACTGTTTTTT,CASTIAHRVGEKLFF
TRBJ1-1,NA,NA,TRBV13,TGTGCCAGCAGCTCTAGGGGGGACACTGAAGCTTTCTTT,CASSSRGDTEAFF
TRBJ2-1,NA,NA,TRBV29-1,TGCAGCGTTGAGCTAGCGCCCTACAATGAGCAGTTCTTC,CSVELAPYNEQFF
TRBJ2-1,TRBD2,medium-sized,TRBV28,TGTGCCAGCAGTTGGACTGGGACTAGCGGCCACAATGAGCAGTTCTTC,CASSWTGTSGHNEQFF
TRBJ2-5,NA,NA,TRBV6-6,TGTGCCAGCAGCAACCAAGAGACCCAGTACTTC,CASSNQETQYF
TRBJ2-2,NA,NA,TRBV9,TGTGCCAGCAGCGTAGAGGTGGCAGAAAACACCGGGGAGCTGTTTTTT,CASSVEVAENTGELFF
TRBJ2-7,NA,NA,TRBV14,TGTGCCAGCAGCGGATTGGCCGAGCAGTACTTC,CASSGLAEQYF
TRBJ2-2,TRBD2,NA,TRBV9,TGTGCCAGCAGCGACGGGACTAGCGGGAGCGGCACCGGGGAGCTGTTTTTT,CASSDGTSGSGTGELFF
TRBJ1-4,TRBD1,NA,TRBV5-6,TGTGCCAGCAGCACCAAACTTACAGGGGATGAAAAACTGTTTTTT,CASSTKLTGDEKLFF
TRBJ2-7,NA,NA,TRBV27,TGTGCCAGCAGTTTGAAGGTAGCCTACGAGCAGTACTTC,CASSLKVAYEQYF
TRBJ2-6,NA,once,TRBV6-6,TGTGCCACCCGGAGGGAGCGGCCCTCTGGGGCCAACGTCCTGACTTTC,CATRRERPSGANVLTF
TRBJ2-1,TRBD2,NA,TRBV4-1,TGCGCCAGCAGCCATGGAGGGACTAGCGGGGACCCTGAGCAGTTCTTC,CASSHGGTSGDPEQFF
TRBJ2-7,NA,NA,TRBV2,TGTGCCAGCAGTGAGACTCCGGGAATCTACTCCGAGCAGTACTTC,CASSETPGIYSEQYF
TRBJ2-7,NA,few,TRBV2,TGTGCCAGCAGGGCCTACGAGCAGTACTTC,CASRAYEQYF
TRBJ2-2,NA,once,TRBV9,TGTGCCAGCAGCTCCTGGGGGGTGGGACCCGGGGAGCTGTTTTTT,CASSSWGVGPGELFF
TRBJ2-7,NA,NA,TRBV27,TGTGCCAGCAGTTTAGGTAGGGACACGGGTTCCGAGCAGTACTTC,CASSLGRDTGSEQYF